This TCR beta chain was observed in a study of control samples from healthy donors and cancer patients. Libraries were prepared by immunoSEQ multiplex PCR; TCRdb keeps only in-frame clonotypes and omits some of them. The sample lists 100,000 to 150,000 clones; approximately 94% were seen once. The CDR3 spans 15 residues. The germline gives CDR1 LNHDA, CDR2 SQIVND (reference sequence). J lost 3 bases, V lost 5 bases, and 4 bases had no gene match. Sequencing used blood. The sequence derives from a man aged 30-40 years in good health. The rearrangement uses TRBV19 and TRBJ1-6; 7 nucleotides agree with TRBD1. The DNA of the CDR3 is TGTGCCAGTAGTTCCAGACAGGGCTATAATTCACCCCTCCACTTT. Amino acid sequence: CASSSRQGYNSPLHF.